This passage covers 3 T cell receptor beta chains from one sample sequenced in a study of Ad26.COV2.S vaccination and SARS-CoV-2 variants. Sequencing was performed with immunoSEQ multiplex PCR; in TCRdb, only in-frame clones are kept and a portion is missing. The sample gives about 280,000 clones, around 87% of which show up once; under 4% is in the top ten. The treatment denotes: roughly 18 received Ad26.COV2.S at low or high dose, single or two shots; several received placebo; per-sample allocation not given. Sampling took place 63 days after the first vaccine or placebo injection. Here the sequenced sample was peripheral blood, taken in a trial of Ad26.COV2.S vaccine versus placebo. The receptors were sampled from a person aged 18-65 years who received the Ad26.COV2.S COVID-19 vaccine or a placebo.

V and J are TRBV6-5 and TRBJ2-3; no firm D call. This CDR3 comprises 12 residues. CDR1 and CDR2 from the germline V gene are MNHEY and SVGAGI. Trimming cost V 0 bases and J 8 bases, with 6 bases left between them. The DNA of the CDR3 is TGTGCCAGCAGTTACTCGTCGGGTACGCAGTATTTT. Translating gives CASSYSSGTQYF.

The J gene is TRBJ2-7, the V gene TRBV7-9, with a possible D match to TRBD1 (6 bases). CDR1 and CDR2 from the germline V gene are SEHNR and FQNEAQ (reference sequence). V was cut by 5 bases and J by 5 bases, with 13 bases left in between. The CDR3 spans 13 residues. The CDR3 loop is CASSLTGGDEQYF. The CDR3 coding sequence is TGTGCCAGCAGCCTGACAGGAGGCGACGAGCAGTACTTC.

The gene calls are TRBV12-2 and TRBJ2-7; TRBD2 is the table's D call, not checked against the DNA. TRBV12-2 is a pseudogene locus. The CDR3 sequence is 16 residues long. CDR3 sequence (DNA): TGTGCAAGTCGCGAAACTAGCGGGGGGAAATCCTACGAGCAGTACTTC. Protein: CASRETSGGKSYEQYF.